This T cell receptor beta chain emerged from a study of vaccination and CD4 T cells after COVID-19. The Oncomine TCR Beta short-read assay was what sequenced the DNA obtained from cultured CD4+ T cells. TCRdb ran MiXCR on the PCR reads and lists one entry per CDR3 protein. The data hold around 15,000 distinct CDR3 sequences, with roughly 57% observed a single time. Regarding this clonotype: The target antigen is unknown.

Germline CDR1 is MDHEN and CDR2 is SYDVKM. The CDR3 runs 14 residues. V was pared by 6 bases and J by 2 bases, with 14 bases between. Sample time point: late sampling 161 to 241 days after vaccination in three convalescent patients. Specified treatment: approximately 9-day PBMC culture with coronavirus spike peptide pools or control peptides (ViraFEST assay). J is TRBJ2-7 and V is TRBV28; D ambiguous. The TCR sequence derives from a human donor who had recovered from COVID-19. The material was CD4+ T cells from blood, cultured in vitro, obtained about 7 months after SARS-CoV-2 vaccination. The CDR3 region has the DNA TGTGCCAGCAGATTAGGACCCTCTGCCTACGAGCAGTACTTC. Translating it yields CASRLGPSAYEQYF.